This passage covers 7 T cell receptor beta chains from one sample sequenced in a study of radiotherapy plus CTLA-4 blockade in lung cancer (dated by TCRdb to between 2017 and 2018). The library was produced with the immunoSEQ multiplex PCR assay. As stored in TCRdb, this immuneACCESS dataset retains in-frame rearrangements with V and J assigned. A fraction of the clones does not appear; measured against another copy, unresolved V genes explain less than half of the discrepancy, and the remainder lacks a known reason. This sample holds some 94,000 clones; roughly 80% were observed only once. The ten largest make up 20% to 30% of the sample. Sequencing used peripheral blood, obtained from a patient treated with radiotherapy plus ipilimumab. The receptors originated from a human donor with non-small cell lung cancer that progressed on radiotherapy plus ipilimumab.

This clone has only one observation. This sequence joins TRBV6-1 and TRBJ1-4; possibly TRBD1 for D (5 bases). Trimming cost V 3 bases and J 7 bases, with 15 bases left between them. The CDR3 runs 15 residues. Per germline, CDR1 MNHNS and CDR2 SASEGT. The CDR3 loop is CASSDGRWGREKLFF. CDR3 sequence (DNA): TGTGCCAGCAGTGATGGTCGATGGGGCCGTGAAAAACTGTTTTTT.

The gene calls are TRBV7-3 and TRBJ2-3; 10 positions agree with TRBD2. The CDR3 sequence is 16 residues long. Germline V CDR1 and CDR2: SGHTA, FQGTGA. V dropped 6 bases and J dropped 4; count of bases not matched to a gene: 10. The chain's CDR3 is CASSPRLAGNPDTQYF. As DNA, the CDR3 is TGTGCCAGCAGTCCTCGACTAGCGGGTAATCCAGATACGCAGTATTTT. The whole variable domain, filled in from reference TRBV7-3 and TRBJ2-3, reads GAGVSQTPSNKVTEKGKYVELRCDPISGHTALYWYRQSLGQGPEFLIYFQGTGAADDSGLPNDRFFAVRPEGSVSTLKIQRTERGDSAVYLCASSPRLAGNPDTQYFGPGTRLTVL.

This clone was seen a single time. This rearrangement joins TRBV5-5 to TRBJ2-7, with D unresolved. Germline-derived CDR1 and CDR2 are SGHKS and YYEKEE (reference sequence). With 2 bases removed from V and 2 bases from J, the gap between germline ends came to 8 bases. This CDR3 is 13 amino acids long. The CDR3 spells CASSFDTPYEQYF. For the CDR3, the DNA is TGTGCCAGCAGCTTTGACACCCCCTACGAGCAGTACTTC. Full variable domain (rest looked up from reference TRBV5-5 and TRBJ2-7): DAGVTQSPTHLIKTRGQQVTLRCSPISGHKSVSWYQQVLGQGPQFIFQYYEKEERGRGNFPDRFSARQFPNYSSELNVNALLLGDSALYLCASSFDTPYEQYFGPGTRLTVT.

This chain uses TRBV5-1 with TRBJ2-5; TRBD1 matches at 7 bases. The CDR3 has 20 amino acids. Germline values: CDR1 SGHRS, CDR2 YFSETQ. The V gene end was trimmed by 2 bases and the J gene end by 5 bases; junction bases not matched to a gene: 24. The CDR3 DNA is TGCGCCAGCAGCTTTCTAGTAGGGGAGACAGGGTCGGCCGCAGCTGAGACCCAGTACTTC. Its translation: CASSFLVGETGSAAAETQYF.

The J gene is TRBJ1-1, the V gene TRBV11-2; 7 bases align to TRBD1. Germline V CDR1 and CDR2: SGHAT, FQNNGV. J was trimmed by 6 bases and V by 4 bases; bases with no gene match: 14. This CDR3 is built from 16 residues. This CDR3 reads CASSSIATQGVPEAFF. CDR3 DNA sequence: TGTGCCAGCAGCTCGATCGCTACCCAGGGGGTCCCTGAAGCTTTCTTT.

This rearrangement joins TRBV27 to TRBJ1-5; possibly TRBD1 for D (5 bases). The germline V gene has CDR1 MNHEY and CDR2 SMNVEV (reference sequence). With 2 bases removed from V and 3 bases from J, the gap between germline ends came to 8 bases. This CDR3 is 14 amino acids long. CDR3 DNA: TGTGCCAGCAGTTTACGGGGACTCAATCAGCCCCAGCATTTT. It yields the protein CASSLRGLNQPQHF.

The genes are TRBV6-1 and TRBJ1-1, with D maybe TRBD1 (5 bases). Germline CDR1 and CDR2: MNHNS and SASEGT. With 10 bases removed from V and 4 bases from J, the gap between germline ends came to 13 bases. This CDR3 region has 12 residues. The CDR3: CANNNGGTEAFF. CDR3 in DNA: TGTGCCAACAACAACGGGGGCACTGAAGCTTTCTTT.